This record concerns one T cell receptor (beta chain) sequence. This sample is part of a study of blood T cell repertoires in COVID-19. Between the trimmed V and J ends, which lost 0 bases and 14 bases, there was a span of 9 bases. This CDR3 region has 11 residues. In the authors' workflow: Scientists estimated how many nucleated cells there were by amplifying reference gene primers. The table came from immunoSEQ multiplex PCR; TCRdb's copy has only in-frame clones and leaves some out. Clone size and V and J calls were adopted from that table, with D and trimming inferred from the DNA. The table lists some 200,000 clones, roughly 90% of them singletons.

This chain uses TRBV5-7 with TRBJ2-1; no clear D gene. TRBV5-7 is classed as an ORF, of uncertain function. Sequencing was performed on peripheral blood. This TCR came from an older woman with COVID-19, enrolled during active disease. For the CDR3, the DNA is TGTGCCAGCAGCTTGGATGAGAATAAGTTCTTC. Translation: CASSLDENKFF.